This TCR beta chain comes out of a study of siplizumab effects on memory and regulatory T cells. Study findings and constraints: Assignment of a naive or memory phenotype failed for roughly 75-95% of the proliferating CD4+ or CD8+ clones. Confirmation was lacking for the suppressive function of proliferating Tregs derived from siplizumab cultures.

Data came from immunoSEQ multiplex PCR; TCRdb stores just in-frame clones and leaves some out. The sample yields more than 85,000 clones, around 90% seen once. This clone occurred once. What it recognizes is unknown. This TCR was sampled from a human donor in good health. The sequenced material came from Tregs sorted from blood.

The CDR3 loop reads CASSPSGTGGDGYTF. In DNA, the CDR3 is TGTGCCAGCAGTCCCTCGGGGACAGGGGGCGATGGCTACACCTTC. The chain employs TRBV6-5 and TRBJ1-2; TRBD1 aligns across 12 bases. The CDR3 contains 15 residues. Germline trimming cut 5 bases from V and 6 bases from J; bases unmatched to any gene: 7. Germline values: CDR1 MNHEY, CDR2 SVGAGI.